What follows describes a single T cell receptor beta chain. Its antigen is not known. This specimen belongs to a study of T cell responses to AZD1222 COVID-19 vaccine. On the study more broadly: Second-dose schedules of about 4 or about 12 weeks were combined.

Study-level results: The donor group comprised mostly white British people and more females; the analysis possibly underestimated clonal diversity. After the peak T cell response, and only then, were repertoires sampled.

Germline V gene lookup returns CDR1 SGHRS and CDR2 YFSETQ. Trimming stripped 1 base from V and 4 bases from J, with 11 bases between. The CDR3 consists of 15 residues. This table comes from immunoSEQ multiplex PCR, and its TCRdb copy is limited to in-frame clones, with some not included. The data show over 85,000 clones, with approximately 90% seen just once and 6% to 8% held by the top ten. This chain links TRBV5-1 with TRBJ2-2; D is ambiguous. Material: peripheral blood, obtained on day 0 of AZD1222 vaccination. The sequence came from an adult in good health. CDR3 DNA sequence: TGCGCCAGCAGCTTGCCGGCCACGGGCACCGGGGAGCTGTTTTTT. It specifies CASSLPATGTGELFF.